This T cell receptor (beta chain) was sequenced during a study of T cells in Graves' hyperthyroidism and ophthalmopathy. RNA transcripts gave rise to amplified TCR beta CDR3 regions. HTBI primers were employed in a first-round RT-PCR of the TCR CDR3. TCRdb independently ran MiXCR on the multiplex PCR reads; one entry per CDR3 protein. The sample holds roughly 100,000 distinct CDR3 sequences, about half seen once. The CDR3 spans 14 residues. CDR1 and CDR2 from the germline V gene are SEHNR and FQNEAQ (reference sequence). Comment on this clonotype: This may be a read error, as it is one base from a much larger clone.

This TCR was sampled from a man between 35 and 55 years old with Graves' hyperthyroidism. Sequenced sample: blood. The gene calls are TRBV7-9 and TRBJ2-1; D call uncertain. CDR3 nucleotides: TGCGCCAGCAGCCAAGAAACCCTAGGCTCTGGGCAGTTCTTC. Its translation: CASSQETLGSGQFF.